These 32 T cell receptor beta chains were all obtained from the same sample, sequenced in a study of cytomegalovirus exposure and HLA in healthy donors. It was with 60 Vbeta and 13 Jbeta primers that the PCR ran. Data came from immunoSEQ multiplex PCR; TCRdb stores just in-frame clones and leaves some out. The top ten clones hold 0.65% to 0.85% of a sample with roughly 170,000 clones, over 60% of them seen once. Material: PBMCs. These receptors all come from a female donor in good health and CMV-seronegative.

The DNA for the CDR3 is TGTGCCAGCAGCTCATATCTCGGGACAGGGCCCTCCTACAATGAGCAGTTCTTC. Protein sequence: CASSSYLGTGPSYNEQFF. V is TRBV7-9 and J is TRBJ2-1; TRBD1 aligns across 9 bases. The CDR3 covers 18 residues. V lost 4 bases, J lost 0 bases, and 10 bases stayed unmatched. CDR1 SEHNR and CDR2 FQNEAQ come from the germline V gene (reference sequence). The full variable domain, rest sourced from reference TRBV7-9 and TRBJ2-1, is DTGVSQNPRHKITKRGQNVTFRCDPISEHNRLYWYRQTLGQGPEFLTYFQNEAQLEKSRLLSDRFSAERPKGSFSTLEIQRTEQGDSAMYLCASSSYLGTGPSYNEQFFGPGTRLTVL.

The CDR3 here is CASSLEVAGFSTDTQYF. The CDR3 nucleotides read TGTGCCAGCAGCTTAGAGGTAGCGGGGTTTTCCACAGATACGCAGTATTTT. The chain has TRBV7-2 and TRBJ2-3; 8 nucleotides agree with TRBD2. CDR1 and CDR2 (germline): SGHTA, FQGNSA. The CDR3 has 17 residues. The V segment lost 1 base and the J segment 2 bases; nucleotides outside the gene matches: 8.

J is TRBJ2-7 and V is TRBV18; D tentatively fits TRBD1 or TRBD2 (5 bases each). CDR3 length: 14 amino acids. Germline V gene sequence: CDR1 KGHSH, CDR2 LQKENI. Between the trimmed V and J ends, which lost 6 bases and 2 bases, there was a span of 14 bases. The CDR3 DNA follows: TGTGCCAGCTCCCCAGGGAGTGACGCCTACGAGCAGTACTTC. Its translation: CASSPGSDAYEQYF.

CDR3 loop: CASSQDLREGEKLFF. The DNA of the CDR3 is TGCGCCAGCAGCCAAGATCTTCGGGAAGGGGAAAAACTGTTTTTT. J is TRBJ1-4 and V is TRBV4-1; D gene ambiguous. The CDR3 consists of 15 residues. In germline, CDR1 is MGHRA, CDR2 YSYEKL. Trimming removed 0 bases at V and 8 bases at J, with 13 bases between.

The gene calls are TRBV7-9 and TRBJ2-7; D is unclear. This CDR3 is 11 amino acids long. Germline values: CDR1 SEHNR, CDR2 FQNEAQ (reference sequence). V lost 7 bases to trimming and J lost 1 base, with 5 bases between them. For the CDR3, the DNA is TGTGCCAGCACCCCGTCCTACGAGCAGTACTTC. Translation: CASTPSYEQYF.

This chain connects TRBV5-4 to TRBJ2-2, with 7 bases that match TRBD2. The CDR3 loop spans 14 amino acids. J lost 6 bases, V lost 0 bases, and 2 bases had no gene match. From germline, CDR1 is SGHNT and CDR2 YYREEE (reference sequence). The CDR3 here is CASSLATSAGELFF. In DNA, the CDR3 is TGTGCCAGCAGCTTGGCAACTAGCGCCGGGGAGCTGTTTTTT.

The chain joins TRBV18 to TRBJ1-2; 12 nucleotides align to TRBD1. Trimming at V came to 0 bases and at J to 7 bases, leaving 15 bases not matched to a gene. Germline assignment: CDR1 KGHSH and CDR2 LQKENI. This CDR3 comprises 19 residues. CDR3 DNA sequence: TGTGCCAGCTCACCACCGGGACAGGGGGCCCATCCGCTAGCGACTGGCTACACCTTC. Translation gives CASSPPGQGAHPLATGYTF.

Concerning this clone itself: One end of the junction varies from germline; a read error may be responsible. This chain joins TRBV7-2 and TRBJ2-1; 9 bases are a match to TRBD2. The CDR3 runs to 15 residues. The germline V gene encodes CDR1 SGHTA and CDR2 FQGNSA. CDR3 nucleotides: TGTGCCAGCAGCATAGCGGGGGCCGTATACAATGAGCAGTTCTTC. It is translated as CASSIAGAVYNEQFF.

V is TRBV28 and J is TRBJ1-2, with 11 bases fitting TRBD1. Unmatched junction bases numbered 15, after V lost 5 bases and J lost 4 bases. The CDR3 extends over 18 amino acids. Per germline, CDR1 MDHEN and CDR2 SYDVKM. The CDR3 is CASSTRDMDRGRSYGYTF. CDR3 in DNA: TGTGCCAGCAGTACACGAGATATGGACAGGGGGCGCAGCTATGGCTACACCTTC.

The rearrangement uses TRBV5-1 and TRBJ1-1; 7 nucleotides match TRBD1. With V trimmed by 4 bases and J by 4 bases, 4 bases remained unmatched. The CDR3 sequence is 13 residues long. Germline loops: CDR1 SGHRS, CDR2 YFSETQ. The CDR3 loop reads CASSRQGVTEAFF. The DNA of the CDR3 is TGCGCCAGCAGCCGACAGGGAGTCACTGAAGCTTTCTTT. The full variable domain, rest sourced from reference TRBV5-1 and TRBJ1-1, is KAGVTQTPRYLIKTRGQQVTLSCSPISGHRSVSWYQQTPGQGLQFLFEYFSETQRNKGNFPGRFSGRQFSNSRSEMNVSTLELGDSALYLCASSRQGVTEAFFGQGTRLTVV.

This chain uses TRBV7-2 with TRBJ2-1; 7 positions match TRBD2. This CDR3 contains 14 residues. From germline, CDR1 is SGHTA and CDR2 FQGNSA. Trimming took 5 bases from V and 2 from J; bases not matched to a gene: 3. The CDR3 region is CASSHTSAYNEQFF. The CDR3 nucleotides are TGTGCCAGCAGCCACACTAGCGCCTACAATGAGCAGTTCTTC. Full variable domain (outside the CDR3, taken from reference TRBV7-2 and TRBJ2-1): GAGVSQSPSNKVTEKGKDVELRCDPISGHTALYWYRQSLGQGLEFLIYFQGNSAPDKSGLPSDRFSAERTGGSVSTLTIQRTQQEDSAVYLCASSHTSAYNEQFFGPGTRLTVL.

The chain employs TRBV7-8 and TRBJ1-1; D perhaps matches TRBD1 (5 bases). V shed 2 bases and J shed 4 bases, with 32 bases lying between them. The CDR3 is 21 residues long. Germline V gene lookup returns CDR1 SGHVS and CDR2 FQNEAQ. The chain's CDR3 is CASSLSPTNRAGGHIGTEAFF. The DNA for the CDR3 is TGTGCCAGCAGCTTATCCCCCACCAACCGGGCCGGGGGTCATATAGGCACTGAAGCTTTCTTT. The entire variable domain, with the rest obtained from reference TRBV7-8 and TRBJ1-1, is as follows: GAGVSQSPRYKVAKRGQDVALRCDPISGHVSLFWYQQALGQGPEFLTYFQNEAQLDKSGLPSDRFFAERPEGSVSTLKIQRTQQEDSAVYLCASSLSPTNRAGGHIGTEAFFGQGTRLTVV.

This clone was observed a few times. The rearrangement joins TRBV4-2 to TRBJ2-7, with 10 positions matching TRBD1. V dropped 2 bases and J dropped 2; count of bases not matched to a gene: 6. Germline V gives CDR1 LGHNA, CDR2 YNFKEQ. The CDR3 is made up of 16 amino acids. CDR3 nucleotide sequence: TGTGCCAGCAGCCAATGGCTTGGGACAGGGGCCTACGAGCAGTACTTC. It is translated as CASSQWLGTGAYEQYF.

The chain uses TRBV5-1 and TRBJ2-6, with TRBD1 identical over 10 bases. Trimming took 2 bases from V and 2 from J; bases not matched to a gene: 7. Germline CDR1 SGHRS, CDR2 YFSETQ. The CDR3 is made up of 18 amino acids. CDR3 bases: TGCGCCAGCAGCTTTGCCGGGACAGGGGCCACTGGGGCCAACGTCCTGACTTTC. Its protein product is CASSFAGTGATGANVLTF.

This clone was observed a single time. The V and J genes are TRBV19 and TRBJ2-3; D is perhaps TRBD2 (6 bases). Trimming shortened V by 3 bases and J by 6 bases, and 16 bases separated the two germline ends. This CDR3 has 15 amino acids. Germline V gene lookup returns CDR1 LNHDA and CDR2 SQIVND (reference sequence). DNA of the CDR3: TGTGCCAGTAGTATTATCCCAGGGAGGCCTGATACGCAGTATTTT. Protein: CASSIIPGRPDTQYF.

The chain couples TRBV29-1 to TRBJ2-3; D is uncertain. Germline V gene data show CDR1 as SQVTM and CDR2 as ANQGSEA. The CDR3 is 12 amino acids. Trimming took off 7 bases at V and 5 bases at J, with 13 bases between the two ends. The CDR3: CSAVRSQDTQYF. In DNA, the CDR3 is TGCAGCGCGGTCCGGAGTCAAGATACGCAGTATTTT.

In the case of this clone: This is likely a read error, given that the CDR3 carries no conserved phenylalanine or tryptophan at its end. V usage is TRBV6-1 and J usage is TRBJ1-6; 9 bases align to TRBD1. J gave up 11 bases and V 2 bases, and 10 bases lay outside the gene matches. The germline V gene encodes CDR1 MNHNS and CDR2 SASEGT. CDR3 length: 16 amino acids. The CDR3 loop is CASSEPGDRQGAPLHL. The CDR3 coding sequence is TGTGCCAGCAGTGAACCCGGGGACCGACAGGGGGCACCCCTCCACCTT.

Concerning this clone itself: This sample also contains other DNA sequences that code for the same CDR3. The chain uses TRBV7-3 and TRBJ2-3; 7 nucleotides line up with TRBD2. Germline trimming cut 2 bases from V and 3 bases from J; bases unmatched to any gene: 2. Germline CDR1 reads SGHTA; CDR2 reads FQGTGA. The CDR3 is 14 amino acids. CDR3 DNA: TGTGCCAGCAGCTTACTCGGGGGGACAGATACGCAGTATTTT. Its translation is CASSLLGGTDTQYF.

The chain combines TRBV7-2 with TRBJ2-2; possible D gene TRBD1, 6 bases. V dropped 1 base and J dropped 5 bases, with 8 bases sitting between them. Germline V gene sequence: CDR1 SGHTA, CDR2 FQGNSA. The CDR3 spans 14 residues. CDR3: CASSLGQATGELFF. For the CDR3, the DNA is TGTGCCAGCAGCTTAGGACAGGCTACCGGGGAGCTGTTTTTT.

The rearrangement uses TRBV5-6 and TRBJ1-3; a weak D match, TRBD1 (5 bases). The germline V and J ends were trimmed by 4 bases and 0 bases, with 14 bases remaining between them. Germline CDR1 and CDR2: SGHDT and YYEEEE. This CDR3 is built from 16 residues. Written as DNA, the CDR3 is TGTGCCAGCAGCCCGGACCGCAGGGTCTCTGGAAACACCATATATTTT. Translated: CASSPDRRVSGNTIYF.

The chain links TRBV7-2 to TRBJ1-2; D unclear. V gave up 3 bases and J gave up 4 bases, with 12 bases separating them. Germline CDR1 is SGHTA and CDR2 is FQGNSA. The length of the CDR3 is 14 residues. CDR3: CASSFAGSSYGYTF. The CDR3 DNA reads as TGTGCCAGCAGCTTTGCGGGTAGTTCCTATGGCTACACCTTC.

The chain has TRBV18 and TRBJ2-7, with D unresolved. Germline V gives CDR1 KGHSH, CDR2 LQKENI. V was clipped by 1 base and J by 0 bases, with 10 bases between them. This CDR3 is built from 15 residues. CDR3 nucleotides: TGTGCCAGCTCACCACGAACAGAGAGCTCCTACGAGCAGTACTTC. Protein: CASSPRTESSYEQYF.

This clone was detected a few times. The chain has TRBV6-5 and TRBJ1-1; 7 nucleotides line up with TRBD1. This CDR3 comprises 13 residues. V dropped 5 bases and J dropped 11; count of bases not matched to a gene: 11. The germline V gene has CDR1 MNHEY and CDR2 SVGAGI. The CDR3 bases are TGTGCCAGCAGTGAACGAGGGGGCGGGTCGGCTTTCTTT. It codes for CASSERGGGSAFF.

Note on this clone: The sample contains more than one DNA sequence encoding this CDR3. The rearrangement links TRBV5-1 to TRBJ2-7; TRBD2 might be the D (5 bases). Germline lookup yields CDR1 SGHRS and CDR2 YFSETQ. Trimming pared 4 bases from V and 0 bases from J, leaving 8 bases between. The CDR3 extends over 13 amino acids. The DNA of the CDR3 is TGCGCCAGCAGCCCCACTAGCTCCTACGAGCAGTACTTC. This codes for CASSPTSSYEQYF.

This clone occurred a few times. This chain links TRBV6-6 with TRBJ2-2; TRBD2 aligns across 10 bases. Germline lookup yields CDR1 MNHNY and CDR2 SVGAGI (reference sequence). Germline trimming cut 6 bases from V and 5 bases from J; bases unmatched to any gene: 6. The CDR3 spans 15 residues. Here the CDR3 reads CASRLSGRETGELFF. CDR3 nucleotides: TGTGCCAGCAGATTGAGCGGGAGGGAGACCGGGGAGCTGTTTTTT.

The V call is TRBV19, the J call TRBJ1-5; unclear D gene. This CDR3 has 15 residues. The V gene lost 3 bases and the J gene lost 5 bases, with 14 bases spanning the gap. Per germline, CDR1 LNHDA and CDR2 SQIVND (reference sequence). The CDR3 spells CASSIGGLSYQPQHF. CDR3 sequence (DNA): TGTGCCAGTAGTATTGGCGGGCTCTCTTATCAGCCCCAGCATTTT.

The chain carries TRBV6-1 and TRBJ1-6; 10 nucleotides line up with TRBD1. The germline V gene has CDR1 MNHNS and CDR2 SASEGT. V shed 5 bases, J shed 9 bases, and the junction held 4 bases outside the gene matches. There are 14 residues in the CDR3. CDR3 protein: CASSNGQGGSPLHF. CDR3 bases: TGTGCCAGCAGTAATGGACAGGGGGGTTCACCCCTCCACTTT.

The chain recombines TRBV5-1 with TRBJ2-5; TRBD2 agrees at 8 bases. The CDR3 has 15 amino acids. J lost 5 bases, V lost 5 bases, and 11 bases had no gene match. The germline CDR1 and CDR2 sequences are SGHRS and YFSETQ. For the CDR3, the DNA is TGCGCCAGCAGTAATAGCGGGGATGAGTTGGAGACCCAGTACTTC. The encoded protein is CASSNSGDELETQYF.

This CDR3 reads CASSLNGGGALETQYF. The CDR3 region has the DNA TGTGCCAGCAGCTTGAATGGCGGGGGGGCCTTAGAGACCCAGTACTTC. The chain is built from TRBV5-4 and TRBJ2-5; TRBD2 matches 9 bases. The length of the CDR3 is 16 residues. J was trimmed by 4 bases and V by 1 base; bases with no gene match: 8. CDR1 is SGHNT and CDR2 is YYREEE in the germline V gene (reference sequence).

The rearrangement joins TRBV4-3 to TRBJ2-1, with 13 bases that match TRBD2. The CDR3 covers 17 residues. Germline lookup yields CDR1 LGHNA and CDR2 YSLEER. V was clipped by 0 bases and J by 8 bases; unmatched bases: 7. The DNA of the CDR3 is TGCGCCAGCAGCCAAGATGTAGGACTAGCGGGGGTGGATGAGCAGTTCTTC. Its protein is CASSQDVGLAGVDEQFF.

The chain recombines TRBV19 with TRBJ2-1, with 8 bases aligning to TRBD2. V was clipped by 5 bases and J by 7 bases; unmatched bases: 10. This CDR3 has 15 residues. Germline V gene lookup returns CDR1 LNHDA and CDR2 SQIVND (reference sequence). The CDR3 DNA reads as TGTGCCAGTAGTGCCAGCGGGAGTGGTGTAAATGAGCAGTTCTTC. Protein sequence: CASSASGSGVNEQFF.

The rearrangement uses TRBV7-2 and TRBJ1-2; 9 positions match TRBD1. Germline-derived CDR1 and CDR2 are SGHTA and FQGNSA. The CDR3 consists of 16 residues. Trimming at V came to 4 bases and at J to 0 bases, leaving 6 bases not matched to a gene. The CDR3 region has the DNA TGTGCCAGCAGCTCCCGGACAGGGGACACTAACTATGGCTACACCTTC. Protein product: CASSSRTGDTNYGYTF.